This T cell receptor (beta chain) is drawn from a study of neurological immune-mediated disorders. Overall study findings and caveats: Private repertoires in all groups were suggested, as expanded clones shared no CDR3 amino acid sequences across subjects. Levels of TCR clonal expansion peaked in HTLV-1-associated myelopathy and reached their lowest in multiple sclerosis, under those of healthy controls.

The method for making cDNA was 5'RACE, and it used 10-nucleotide random UMIs. TCRdb passed the 5' RACE reads through MiXCR, listing each CDR3 protein once. This sample has around 60,000 distinct CDR3 sequences; approximately 3.1% occur once, and the top ten carry roughly 6.6%. Preparation of the unsorted libraries drew on 2 million PBMCs stored at -80 C. The length of the CDR3 is 13 residues. V gave up 4 bases and J gave up 1 base, with 8 bases separating them. The germline gives CDR1 SGHRS, CDR2 YFSETQ. Many counts were recorded for this clonotype. The antigen remains undetermined. Sequencing was performed on PBMCs. The clonotype comes from a woman in her sixties or seventies with multiple sclerosis. The rearrangement links TRBV5-1 to TRBJ1-1; D unclear. Here the CDR3 reads CASSPAGNTEAFF. The CDR3 DNA sequence: TGCGCCAGCAGCCCGGCGGGGAACACTGAAGCTTTCTTT.